The source of this TCR beta chain is a study of blood T cell repertoires in COVID-19 (dated by TCRdb to about 2020). With respect to the entire study: The collaborator samples originated in the United States, Italy and Spain and spanned the acute and convalescent phases of COVID-19. The prospective study material was composed of cDNA or gDNA derived from T cells, B-cell-depleted T cells, or PBMCs. The repertoires were made available in a free public database intended to serve as a resource for research on the immune response to SARS-CoV-2. Subjects who had been exposed to COVID-19, were actively infected with it, or had recovered from it provided the deeply sampled blood TCRbeta repertoires that made up the dataset. Where HLA class I and class II types were available, the types were taken from metadata supplied by the sample provider, not from assay-based typing. Nearly every sample came with metadata listing a de-identified subject ID, COVID-19 status, age in years and sex. The samples were drawn from two sources: the first 160 participants of the ongoing ImmuneRACE study, and 1,000 to 1,500 subjects contributed by 6 global collaborators. The investigation overall reported the following: The quantity of clinical and demographic metadata differed by source and by participant and was supplied without curation.

Reading from cysteine to phenylalanine, the CDR3 counts 13 amino acids. The read is trimmed to its CDR3 DNA, 39 bases read in frame from base 1. V is clipped by 1 base and J by 6 bases, and the sequence between their germline boundaries is 8 bases long. The germline V gene encodes CDR1 LGHNT and CDR2 FRNRAP. TCRbeta CDR3 regions were amplified from genomic DNA using the immunoSEQ Assay, a bias-controlled multiplex PCR. The authors' analysis ran thus. The number of nucleated cells in each sample was estimated from the amplification of reference gene primers within the assay. To quantify the absolute abundance of each unique TCRbeta CDR3 rearrangement, sequence reads were collapsed and filtered. For each sample, productive Simpson clonality was calculated by taking the square root of Simpson's diversity index across productive rearrangements. In TCRdb, the immuneACCESS table is reduced to in-frame sequences with V and J assigned. These tables do not hold every clone; where another copy was compared, an unresolved V gene accounts for under half, and the others remain unexplained. That table gives V, J and clone size, and the DNA gave D and trimming. This sample comprises some 460,000 clones, roughly 90% of them detected only once. The ten largest clones add up to roughly 0.7% of the sample.

As concerns this clone: No cognate antigen has been identified for it. Base qualities are not provided; no much larger clone lies one nucleotide away.

Participants in the prospective study were aged about 18 to 89 years, lived in 20 to 30 United States geographic areas, and enrolled through a virtual design. In the prospective study, participants were assigned to cohorts based on the clinical history participants reported in a screening survey and a study questionnaire. Recovered participants in ImmuneRACE Cohort 3 were defined by two consecutive negative NP/OP PCR tests, clearance by a healthcare professional, or resolution of symptoms. In the prospective study, mobile phlebotomists collected whole blood, serum and a nasopharyngeal or oropharyngeal swab from each participant. Additional blood draws and questionnaires over an approximately 2-month period could optionally be provided by prospective study participants. Prospective study blood samples were shipped either frozen or at room temperature before DNA extraction.

The V and J genes are TRBV12-5 and TRBJ2-3; a tentative D call is TRBD2 (5 bases match). This receptor was taken from a woman aged 18-29 years who had recovered from COVID-19. The sample comprised PBMCs or T cells enriched from blood (not recorded which). CDR3 region: CASGLARGDTQYF. In nucleotide form, the sequence is TGTGCTAGTGGTTTGGCCAGAGGGGATACGCAGTATTTT.